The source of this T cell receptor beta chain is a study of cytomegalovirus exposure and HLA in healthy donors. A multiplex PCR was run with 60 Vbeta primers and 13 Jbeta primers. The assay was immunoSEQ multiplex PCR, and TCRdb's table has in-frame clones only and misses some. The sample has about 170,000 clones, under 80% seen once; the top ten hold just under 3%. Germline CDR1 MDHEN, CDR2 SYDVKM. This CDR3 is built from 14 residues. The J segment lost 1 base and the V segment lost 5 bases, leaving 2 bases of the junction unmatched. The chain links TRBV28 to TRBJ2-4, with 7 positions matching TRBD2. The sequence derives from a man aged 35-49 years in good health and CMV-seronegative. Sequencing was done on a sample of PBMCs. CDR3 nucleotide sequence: TGTGCCAGCAGTCCCGGGGGGGCCAAAAACATTCAGTACTTC. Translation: CASSPGGAKNIQYF.